These T cell receptor beta chains were read from a single sample in a study of T cell repertoires in cytomegalovirus infection. TCRdb analysed the reads with MiXCR anew, one entry per CDR3 protein. The data show around 740,000 distinct CDR3 sequences, roughly a third seen once. Material: PBMCs. The receptors shown here come from a human donor in good health (CMV status not recorded). Some clones in this sample may be carry-over from other donors' samples. Each CDR3 is given with its conserved first and last residue. Fields, in order: J gene, clone size, V gene, D gene, CDR3 protein, CDR3 DNA. A D gene is named only where the DNA matches it firmly. Rows give clone size only sometimes, using once, few, many, or a class for an expanded clone.

TRBJ2-5	-	TRBV29-1	-	CSVDVVRQEETQYF	TGCAGCGTTGACGTTGTCAGACAAGAAGAGACCCAGTACTTC
TRBJ1-2	-	TRBV15	-	CAPKGPDYGYTF	TGTGCACCCAAAGGCCCTGATTATGGCTACACCTTC
TRBJ2-1	many	TRBV7-8	TRBD2	CASSSGLAGAHLYNEQFF	TGTGCCAGCAGCTCGGGACTAGCGGGAGCCCACTTGTACAATGAGCAGTTCTTC
TRBJ1-2	many	TRBV7-9	-	CASSLEPGLGGYTF	TGTGCCAGCAGCTTAGAGCCGGGTTTAGGTGGCTACACCTTC
TRBJ2-1	-	TRBV11-1	-	CASSLIHSEQFF	TGTGCCAGCAGCTTAATCCACTCAGAGCAGTTCTTC
TRBJ2-7	few	TRBV28	TRBD2	CASSLPSGVYEQYF	TGTGCCAGCAGTTTACCTAGCGGGGTCTACGAGCAGTACTTC
TRBJ2-3	-	TRBV28	-	CASSLGAGHRTDTQYF	TGTGCCAGCAGTTTAGGTGCGGGCCACCGCACAGATACGCAGTATTTT
TRBJ1-1	few	TRBV11-2	TRBD1	CASSFMGQKNTEAFF	TGTGCCAGCAGCTTCATGGGACAGAAGAACACTGAAGCTTTCTTT
TRBJ2-5	-	TRBV27	-	CASSLSYGREGETQYF	TGTGCCAGCAGTTTATCCTACGGCCGGGAAGGGGAGACCCAGTACTTC
TRBJ2-7	once	TRBV6-2/TRBV6-3	-	CASSSPQTWRSSYEQYF	TGTGCCAGCAGTTCTCCGCAAACTTGGAGATCTTCTTACGAGCAGTACTTC
TRBJ2-5	-	TRBV11-2	TRBD2	CASARGASGTQATQYF	TGTGCCAGCGCACGCGGGGCTAGCGGGACTCAAGCGACCCAGTACTTC
TRBJ1-1	many	TRBV7-2	-	CASSLGALGGNTEAFF	TGTGCCAGCAGCTTGGGCGCCCTCGGGGGGAACACTGAAGCTTTCTTT
TRBJ1-5	few	TRBV2	TRBD1	CASSGHQGGNQPQHF	TGTGCCAGCAGTGGCCATCAGGGGGGTAATCAGCCCCAGCATTTT
TRBJ2-3	few	TRBV5-5	-	CASSFEGFYTDTQYF	TGTGCCAGCAGCTTCGAGGGATTCTACACAGATACGCAGTATTTT
TRBJ1-2	-	TRBV10-2	-	CASSVIRGSSQGYTF	TGCGCCAGCAGTGTGATCAGGGGTAGTTCGCAGGGCTACACCTTC
TRBJ2-7	-	TRBV4-1	-	CASSQLGFRDEQYF	TGCGCCAGCAGCCAACTAGGGTTTCGGGACGAGCAGTACTTC
TRBJ2-3	many	TRBV6-1	TRBD1	CASSPSTGGHLTQYF	TGTGCCAGCAGTCCCTCGACAGGGGGCCACCTTACGCAGTATTTT
TRBJ1-6	-	TRBV27	-	CASSGVGENSPLHF	TGTGCCAGCAGTGGAGTGGGGGAAAATTCACCCCTCCACTTT
TRBJ2-7	-	TRBV7-2	TRBD2	CASSLELASGTYEQYF	TGTGCCAGCAGCTTAGAATTAGCTAGCGGGACGTACGAGCAGTACTTC
TRBJ2-7	few	TRBV6-1	TRBD1	CASTGTGAKSSYEQYF	TGTGCCAGCACCGGGACAGGGGCCAAGAGCTCCTACGAGCAGTACTTC
TRBJ2-7	-	TRBV5-1	TRBD1	CASSLVGDREQYF	TGCGCCAGCAGCTTGGTAGGGGACAGGGAGCAGTACTTC
TRBJ1-4	-	TRBV28	TRBD1	CASSLSDRGEKLFF	TGTGCCAGCAGTTTATCGGACAGGGGTGAAAAACTGTTTTTT